This T cell receptor beta chain was profiled in a study of blood T cell repertoires in COVID-19. Germline trimming cut 5 bases from V and 4 bases from J; bases unmatched to any gene: 9. Germline CDR1 SGHAT, CDR2 FQNNGV. CDR3 length: 17 residues. Sequenced by immunoSEQ multiplex PCR; TCRdb stores in-frame clones only, minus some. This repertoire shows 160,000 or so clones, around 83% found once; its top ten account for about 1.6%. The clonotype was recovered from a human donor in a cohort sampled during active COVID-19. Material: peripheral blood. The chain links TRBV11-2 to TRBJ2-6, with TRBD1 matching 9 bases. CDR3 DNA: TGTGCCAGCAGCCCCCGGGACAGGGTCGGGGGGGCCAACGTCCTGACTTTC. Translation gives CASSPRDRVGGANVLTF.